One and the same sample provided the 27 T cell receptor beta chains below, sequenced in a study of blood T cell repertoires in COVID-19. TCRdb's copy holds only in-frame clones and misses some; the assay was immunoSEQ multiplex PCR. The sample has tens of thousands of clones; approximately 86% are singletons. Sequences were obtained from peripheral blood. The receptors come from a human donor in a cohort sampled during active COVID-19.

The CDR3: CASSRSAGTASYNEQFF. The DNA for the CDR3 is TGTGCCAGCAGCCGTTCAGCCGGGACAGCGTCCTACAATGAGCAGTTCTTC. The chain has TRBV3-1 (or the pseudogene TRBV3-2) and TRBJ2-1, with 7 bases aligning to TRBD1. Germline-derived CDR1 and CDR2 are LGHDT and YNNKEL (reference sequence). This CDR3 comprises 17 residues. Losses at the gene ends were 4 bases for V and 1 base for J; bases not matched to a gene: 10.

The gene calls are TRBV19 and TRBJ2-7; 11 bases are a match to TRBD2. Germline CDR1 is LNHDA and CDR2 is SQIVND (reference sequence). V was clipped by 3 bases and J by 2 bases; unmatched bases: 9. This CDR3 is 17 amino acids long. The CDR3 sequence is CASSIAIAGGRTYEQYF. CDR3 coding DNA: TGTGCCAGTAGTATTGCCATAGCGGGGGGGCGCACCTACGAGCAGTACTTC.

This clone has more than one count but fewer than ten. The CDR3 nucleotides read TGCGCCAGCAGCCAATTAAGGGGAGTACAGGGGGCCGGCAAAAACATTCAGTACTTC. Translated: CASSQLRGVQGAGKNIQYF. The chain joins TRBV4-1 to TRBJ2-4; 9 bases align to TRBD1. Germline V gene lookup returns CDR1 MGHRA and CDR2 YSYEKL. This CDR3 is 19 amino acids long. The J segment lost 3 bases and the V segment lost 2 bases, leaving 14 bases of the junction unmatched.

This clone was found once. The genes are TRBV29-1 and TRBJ2-6; TRBD2 is a possible D gene (5 bases). V was shortened by 3 bases and J by 2 bases, with 5 bases between the two germline ends. Per the germline V gene, CDR1 is SQVTM and CDR2 is ANQGSEA. The CDR3 is 13 residues long. For the CDR3, the DNA is TGCAGCGTTGACGGGGCTGGGGCCAACGTCCTGACTTTC. This sequence encodes CSVDGAGANVLTF.

This chain joins TRBV18 and TRBJ1-1; 10 positions agree with TRBD1. This CDR3 comprises 14 residues. V dropped 2 bases and J dropped 7; count of bases not matched to a gene: 4. Germline-derived CDR1 and CDR2 are KGHSH and LQKENI. CDR3 in DNA: TGTGCCAGCTCACCAGACAGGGGGCAGGGTGAAGCTTTCTTT. It is translated as CASSPDRGQGEAFF. Full variable domain (remainder filled in from reference TRBV18 and TRBJ1-1): NAGVMQNPRHLVRRRGQEARLRCSPMKGHSHVYWYRQLPEEGLKFMVYLQKENIIDESGMPKERFSAEFPKEGPSILRIQQVVRGDSAAYFCASSPDRGQGEAFFGQGTRLTVV.

The chain uses TRBV7-2 and TRBJ2-5; 8 bases align to TRBD1. The CDR3 loop spans 14 amino acids. V lost 5 bases and J lost 5; bases outside the gene matches: 7. CDR1 SGHTA and CDR2 FQGNSA come from the germline V gene. The CDR3 sequence: CASSGGQARETQYF. The DNA of the CDR3 is TGTGCCAGCAGCGGGGGACAGGCGAGGGAGACCCAGTACTTC.

On this clone itself: Other DNA sequences from this sample encode an identical CDR3 as well. The J gene is TRBJ2-1, the V gene TRBV14; 8 bases are shared with TRBD2. Germline CDR1 reads SGHDN; CDR2 reads FVKESK. The CDR3 is 16 residues long. Germline trimming cut 1 base from V and 1 base from J; bases unmatched to any gene: 3. CDR3 loop: CASSQGGGRSYNEQFF. The CDR3 region has the DNA TGTGCCAGCAGCCAAGGAGGCGGGAGGTCCTACAATGAGCAGTTCTTC.

This clone was seen a single time. CDR3 amino acids: CASSFAGGHNEQFF. The CDR3 DNA reads TGTGCCAGCAGCTTTGCGGGGGGTCACAATGAGCAGTTCTTC. The chain has TRBV7-3 and TRBJ2-1; 8 nucleotides align to TRBD2. This CDR3 has 14 residues. With V trimmed by 3 bases and J by 5 bases, 3 bases remained unmatched. The germline gives CDR1 SGHTA, CDR2 FQGTGA.

The genes are TRBV6-5 and TRBJ1-1; 7 bases are shared with TRBD1. The CDR3 is 14 amino acids. V was clipped by 6 bases and J by 1 base; unmatched bases: 5. Germline lookup yields CDR1 MNHEY and CDR2 SVGAGI. CDR3 protein: CASSGTAQNTEAFF. CDR3 sequence (DNA): TGTGCCAGCAGCGGGACAGCCCAGAACACTGAAGCTTTCTTT.

J is TRBJ1-3 and V is TRBV10-3, with 8 bases fitting TRBD1. Trimming took 4 bases from V and 0 from J; bases not matched to a gene: 2. Per the germline V gene, CDR1 is ENHRY and CDR2 is SYGVKD. CDR3 size: 15 residues. The CDR3 sequence: CAISGTGGSGNTIYF. CDR3 nucleotides: TGTGCCATCAGTGGCACAGGGGGCTCTGGAAACACCATATATTTT.

Comments on this clone: In the same sample, other DNA sequences code for this CDR3. V gene TRBV5-1 combines with J gene TRBJ2-2; 7 nucleotides line up with TRBD1. In germline, CDR1 is SGHRS, CDR2 YFSETQ. V was clipped by 4 bases and J by 2 bases; unmatched bases: 5. There are 15 residues in the CDR3. The CDR3 coding sequence is TGCGCCAGCAGCCCAGGGACAGCCAACACCGGGGAGCTGTTTTTT. Translating it yields CASSPGTANTGELFF.

The V gene is TRBV23-1, the J gene TRBJ1-1, with 11 positions matching TRBD1. TRBV23-1 is designated an ORF whose function remains uncertain. This CDR3 spans 17 amino acids. Losses at the gene ends were 4 bases for V and 4 bases for J; bases not matched to a gene: 11. CDR3 sequence: CASSRGTGGLKGTEAFF. CDR3 sequence (DNA): TGCGCCAGCAGTCGTGGGACAGGGGGATTGAAGGGCACTGAAGCTTTCTTT.

V gene TRBV6-4 combines with J gene TRBJ2-2, with D tentatively TRBD1 (6 bases). Germline CDR1 MRHNA, CDR2 SNTAGT. The CDR3 runs to 14 residues. Trimming stripped 6 bases from V and 5 bases from J, with 13 bases between. CDR3 amino acids: CASSSSGTTGELFF. DNA for the CDR3: TGTGCCAGCAGCTCCTCCGGGACAACCGGGGAGCTGTTTTTT.

The chain couples TRBV6-2 or TRBV6-3 to TRBJ2-7, with 9 positions matching TRBD2. Germline CDR1 and CDR2: MNHEY and SVGEGT. There are 18 residues in the CDR3. Trimming cost V 0 bases and J 3 bases; bases outside gene matches: 12. This chain's CDR3 is CASSYSSGGRAVGYEQYF. The CDR3 nucleotides read TGTGCCAGCAGTTACTCGAGCGGCGGGAGGGCGGTCGGCTACGAGCAGTACTTC.

The genes are TRBV11-2 and TRBJ1-1; D remains ambiguous. V was pared by 5 bases and J by 6 bases, with 10 bases between. The CDR3 sequence is 12 residues long. In germline, CDR1 is SGHAT, CDR2 FQNNGV. The CDR3 region has the DNA TGTGCCAGCAGCCCCGTCGGGGCTGAAGCTTTCTTT. It encodes CASSPVGAEAFF.

This clone occurred a few times. The chain employs TRBV7-8 and TRBJ1-5; D not certain. CDR1 SGHVS and CDR2 FQNEAQ come from the germline V gene. V shed 5 bases and J shed 3 bases, with 11 bases lying between them. This CDR3 is 14 amino acids long. The CDR3 DNA reads TGTGCCAGCAGCGCCCGTGGCCCCAATCAGCCCCAGCATTTT. Amino acids: CASSARGPNQPQHF.

The genes are TRBV5-4 and TRBJ2-1; D perhaps matches TRBD2 (6 bases). The germline CDR1 and CDR2 sequences are SGHNT and YYREEE (reference sequence). V was pared by 3 bases and J by 6 bases, with 13 bases between. The CDR3 is made up of 14 amino acids. This CDR3 reads CASSSEGRGNEQFF. Written as DNA, the CDR3 is TGTGCCAGCAGCTCGGAGGGCCGGGGCAATGAGCAGTTCTTC.

The chain employs TRBV19 and TRBJ2-7, with a weak D call TRBD1 (6 bases). The CDR3 sequence is 14 residues long. Germline V gene lookup returns CDR1 LNHDA and CDR2 SQIVND (reference sequence). V was pared by 5 bases and J by 0 bases, with 11 bases between. CDR3 loop: CASSPSRGSYEQYF. The CDR3, as DNA: TGTGCCAGTAGTCCGAGCAGGGGCTCCTACGAGCAGTACTTC.

J is TRBJ2-3 and V is TRBV19; the D gene is possibly TRBD2 (6 bases). V was clipped by 3 bases and J by 4 bases, with 8 bases between them. CDR3 length equals 13 residues. Germline assignment: CDR1 LNHDA and CDR2 SQIVND (reference sequence). The CDR3 DNA sequence: TGTGCCAGTAGTATTCCGGGGGCAGATACGCAGTATTTT. Translating gives CASSIPGADTQYF.

The chain joins TRBV5-6 to TRBJ1-2; 9 bases map to TRBD1. The CDR3 consists of 14 residues. The trim removed 3 bases at V and 4 bases at J, leaving 4 bases unmatched. Germline V gene sequence: CDR1 SGHDT, CDR2 YYEEEE. DNA for the CDR3: TGTGCCAGCAGCTCGGGACAGGGTTTCTATGGCTACACCTTC. Amino acids: CASSSGQGFYGYTF.

The chain couples TRBV4-1 to TRBJ2-5, with D possibly TRBD2 on 5 matching bases. Germline lookup yields CDR1 MGHRA and CDR2 YSYEKL. Trimming took off 5 bases at V and 2 bases at J, with 12 bases between the two ends. This CDR3 is 14 amino acids long. The CDR3 region is CASSVLGVQETQYF. For the CDR3, the DNA is TGCGCCAGCAGCGTCCTCGGGGTACAAGAGACCCAGTACTTC.

The chain employs TRBV28 and TRBJ2-1; D is possibly TRBD2 (6 bases). The CDR3 has 15 residues. The V and J ends lost 7 bases and 4 bases respectively, with 17 bases between them. Looked up from germline, CDR1 is MDHEN and CDR2 is SYDVKM. The CDR3 loop is CASTLIGTGYNEQFF. DNA for the CDR3: TGTGCCAGCACCTTGATAGGGACTGGTTACAATGAGCAGTTCTTC.

The chain links TRBV28 to TRBJ2-1, with 8 bases identical to TRBD2. The CDR3 totals 15 residues. Germline CDR1 MDHEN, CDR2 SYDVKM. Trimming removed 3 bases from V and 3 bases from J; junction bases left unmatched: 4. CDR3 coding DNA: TGTGCCAGCAGTTTGAGGCGGGAGGTCTACAATGAGCAGTTCTTC. Translating gives CASSLRREVYNEQFF.

The chain has TRBV6-5 and TRBJ2-7, with D possibly matching TRBD2 (5 bases). The CDR3 is made up of 15 amino acids. V dropped 5 bases and J dropped 3 bases, with 17 bases sitting between them. Germline assignment: CDR1 MNHEY and CDR2 SVGAGI. The DNA of the CDR3 is TGTGCCAGCAGTCCCCCCGGCGGGCGCGTCTACGAGCAGTACTTC. Amino acids: CASSPPGGRVYEQYF.

The V call is TRBV30, the J call TRBJ1-2; 8 positions agree with TRBD1. The CDR3 is 13 residues long. Unmatched junction bases numbered 9, after V lost 5 bases and J lost 7 bases. The V gene's germline CDR1 is GTSNPN and CDR2 SVGIG (reference sequence). The CDR3 bases are TGTGCCTGGTACGGACAGGGAGGACGTGGCTACACCTTC. It specifies CAWYGQGGRGYTF.

The V gene is TRBV4-2, the J gene TRBJ2-3; D is unresolved. Trimming stripped 0 bases from V and 3 bases from J, with 10 bases between. CDR3 size: 15 residues. Germline CDR1 reads LGHNA; CDR2 reads YNFKEQ. CDR3 residues: CASSQDRRVTDTQYF. In nucleotides, the CDR3 is TGTGCCAGCAGCCAAGATCGGAGAGTGACAGATACGCAGTATTTT.

This rearrangement joins TRBV9 to TRBJ1-6, with no clear D. The CDR3 contains 16 residues. Germline values: CDR1 SGDLS, CDR2 YYNGEE. V lost 4 bases to trimming and J lost 0 bases, with 11 bases between them. The CDR3 sequence is CASSPHPSSYNSPLHF. The DNA of the CDR3 is TGTGCCAGCAGCCCCCATCCGAGCTCCTATAATTCACCCCTCCACTTT.